These 11 T cell receptor beta chains originate from one sample sequenced in a study of PD-1 blockade in classical Hodgkin lymphoma. Time point meaning: cycle 4 day 1 (C4D1), after less than 7 weeks of nivolumab. All patients relapsed after autologous stem cell transplantation, and brentuximab vedotin exposure varied. Assay: immunoSEQ multiplex PCR; the TCRdb copy retains only in-frame clones and omits some. Of over 25,000 clones in the sample, under 75% were seen once. Material: peripheral blood mononuclear cells (PBMCs), obtained before the fourth cycle of nivolumab. The receptor source for this set is a human donor with classical Hodgkin lymphoma.

This chain connects TRBV9 to TRBJ1-3; D is undetermined. The V gene lost 4 bases and the J gene lost 11 bases, with 16 bases spanning the gap. Germline V lookup: CDR1 SGDLS, CDR2 YYNGEE. CDR3 length: 13 residues. The CDR3 loop reads CASSPLGQSPIYF. In DNA form, the CDR3 reads TGTGCCAGCAGCCCTCTTGGGCAATCCCCCATATATTTT.

The chain employs TRBV6-1 and TRBJ2-7; TRBD2 aligns across 11 bases. After removal of 6 bases from V and 11 bases from J, the junction contained 3 bases not matched to a gene. This CDR3 spans 11 amino acids. Germline V lookup: CDR1 MNHNS, CDR2 SASEGT. The CDR3 sequence: CASSGSGREYF. The CDR3 DNA is TGTGCCAGCAGCGGTAGCGGGAGGGAGTACTTC.

The table lists this clone with a few counts. The chain joins TRBV6-1 to TRBJ2-3; the D is unclear. The V end lost 6 bases, the J end lost 6 bases, and 7 bases lay between the germline ends. This CDR3 region has 11 residues. The germline gives CDR1 MNHNS, CDR2 SASEGT. CDR3 in amino acids: CASRIFDTQYF. Here the CDR3 DNA reads TGTGCCAGCAGGATTTTTGATACGCAGTATTTT.

This clone has more than one count but fewer than ten. This chain joins TRBV6-5 and TRBJ1-6; TRBD1 aligns across 8 bases. There are 15 residues in the CDR3. Germline trimming cut 6 bases from V and 8 bases from J; bases unmatched to any gene: 9. Germline lookup yields CDR1 MNHEY and CDR2 SVGAGI. Here the CDR3 DNA reads TGTGCCAGCAGGAGTTACAGGGGGATGGATTCACCCCTCCACTTT. It specifies CASRSYRGMDSPLHF.

V gene TRBV2 combines with J gene TRBJ2-5; no firm D call. CDR3 length: 13 residues. Trimming removed 7 bases from V and 1 base from J, with 10 bases in between. The V gene's germline CDR1 is SNHLY and CDR2 FYNNEI. CDR3 sequence: CASIEWSQETQYF. In DNA, the CDR3 is TGTGCCAGCATTGAGTGGAGCCAAGAGACCCAGTACTTC.

The chain joins TRBV7-3 to TRBJ2-2; 8 positions match TRBD1. V was clipped by 0 bases and J by 5 bases; unmatched bases: 8. Per germline, CDR1 SGHTA and CDR2 FQGTGA. The CDR3 sequence is 17 residues long. CDR3 DNA: TGTGCCAGCAGCTTAACTCCCACCGGACAGGGAACCGGGGAGCTGTTTTTT. Protein: CASSLTPTGQGTGELFF.

The chain recombines TRBV12-5 with TRBJ1-6; D call uncertain. The CDR3 totals 11 residues. Per the germline V gene, CDR1 is LGHNT and CDR2 is FRNRAP. Trimming shortened V by 6 bases and J by 8 bases, and 5 bases separated the two germline ends. CDR3 sequence (DNA): TGTGCTAGTGGGCTCTATTCACCCCTCCACTTT. Residues: CASGLYSPLHF.

This clone appeared once. The chain employs TRBV9 and TRBJ2-1; 9 nucleotides line up with TRBD2. Germline CDR1 is SGDLS and CDR2 is YYNGEE. V was clipped by 4 bases and J by 6 bases; unmatched bases: 14. The CDR3 is 17 residues long. The CDR3 is CASSHTASRLAANEQFF. CDR3 sequence (DNA): TGTGCCAGCAGCCATACCGCTTCCCGACTAGCGGCCAATGAGCAGTTCTTC.

J is TRBJ1-6 and V is TRBV6-5, with 10 bases aligning to TRBD1. CDR1 is MNHEY and CDR2 is SVGAGI in the germline V gene. V shed 5 bases and J 10 bases; nucleotides not matched to a gene: 5. The CDR3 length is 14 residues. The CDR3 reads CASSAGTGESPLHF. CDR3 coding DNA: TGTGCCAGCAGTGCCGGGACAGGGGAATCACCCCTCCACTTT.

This clone was counted a few times. The rearrangement links TRBV30 to TRBJ2-2; D gene uncertain. Trimming shortened V by 0 bases and J by 6 bases, and 11 bases separated the two germline ends. Germline lookup yields CDR1 GTSNPN and CDR2 SVGIG (reference sequence). The CDR3 consists of 14 residues. CDR3 sequence reads: CAWSVLTPSGELFF. CDR3 sequence (DNA): TGTGCCTGGAGTGTCTTGACCCCTTCCGGGGAGCTGTTTTTT.

This clone appeared a few times. This chain links TRBV6-1 with TRBJ1-6; D may be TRBD1 (5 bases). CDR1 and CDR2 from the germline V gene are MNHNS and SASEGT. CDR3 length: 14 amino acids. V was clipped by 6 bases and J by 11 bases, with 17 bases between them. CDR3 region: CASRGPEGRPPLHF. CDR3 coding DNA: TGTGCCAGCAGGGGGCCGGAGGGCCGGCCACCCCTCCACTTT.